These T cell receptor beta chains were read from a single sample in a study of blood T cell repertoires in COVID-19. Using immunoSEQ multiplex PCR, the repertoire was profiled, and TCRdb retains in-frame clones only, with some absent. The data show around 250,000 clones, 80% to 90% seen once. The material sequenced was peripheral blood. The receptors were gathered from an elderly man with acute or convalescent COVID-19. The CDR3 runs from the conserved cysteine through the conserved F or W. Each record gives: V gene, clone size, CDR3 protein. Not every row has a clone size; where given, it reads once, few, many or a size class.

>TRBV3-1/TRBV3-2|.
CASSQATGTDYEQYF
>TRBV30|.
CAWGTALLSEQYF
>TRBV19|.
CASSITPTSSYNEQFF
>TRBV6-5|.
CASSYSPRELLSPLHF
>TRBV5-4|many
CASSLDSAGGVPTDTQYF
>TRBV19|.
CASSIGTGGAFF
>TRBV2|.
CASSVRQGALGYTF
>TRBV5-1|few
CASSLARTSGEITDTQYF
>TRBV14|.
CASSPELRAEAFF
>TRBV5-1|.
CASSLEGIDSYEQYF
>TRBV5-8|few
CASSSSMVTQYF
>TRBV5-1|few
CASSLGLGQGDTGELFF
>TRBV6-5|.
CASSYSSGQGTYGYTF
>TRBV28|.
CASSLPLAGGTDTQYF
>TRBV5-5|.
CASSLELGGWETQYF
>TRBV19|few
CASSPGYLNSPLHF
>TRBV18|.
CASSPTGGGETQYF
>TRBV18|.
CASSSGTGGSTEAFF
>TRBV5-1|once
CASSLGQGARGYGYTF
>TRBV7-2|.
CASSLWGGSSAFYNEQFF
>TRBV3-1/TRBV3-2|.
CASSRTRRTGPSGNTIYF
>TRBV5-5|few
CASSYIAGVADTQYF
>TRBV30|.
CAWSVGTGAYGYTF
>TRBV18|.
CASSPPAGGYEQYF
>TRBV4-1|.
CASSQEQGARMFDEKLFF
>TRBV3-1/TRBV3-2|.
CASSPGTNYEQYF
>TRBV9|.
CASSRGQTTGELFF
>TRBV12-3/TRBV12-4|once
CASSLISEQYF
>TRBV7-2|.
CASSLAGSGELFF
>TRBV10-3|.
CATKTDRVYEQYF
>TRBV5-1|.
CASNPSGGSYNEQFF
>TRBV10-3|few
CAISEPPRLAGGKNEQYF
>TRBV27|.
CASRLQGSRDTQYF
>TRBV5-1|.
CASSLGTKNTEAFF
>TRBV6-1|.
CASTTTPGEYGYTF
>TRBV29-1|once
CSVRQALGYGYTF
>TRBV3-1/TRBV3-2|.
CASSPGLISGNTIYF
>TRBV19|.
CASSILAGVSGELFF
>TRBV28|few
CASTLSPGQRGKDTQYF
>TRBV3-1/TRBV3-2|.
CASSQGWGVGNQPQHF
>TRBV6-5|.
CASSYGVATYNEQFF
>TRBV7-9|.
CASSRHSATNEKLFF
>TRBV6-5|.
CASSQTGVNQPQHF
>TRBV7-3|.
CASSPTRLAGGGEQFF
>TRBV5-1|.
CASSPGGTNTGELFF
>TRBV6-5|.
CASSYSDRGRDTEAFF
>TRBV6-6|.
CASKGTDRSNQPQHF
>TRBV27|.
CASSRPGGEETQYF
>TRBV27|.
CASSLLAGKTEAFF
>TRBV27|.
CASSARGGQPQHF
>TRBV29-1|.
CSVTSGGAPNTDTQYF
>TRBV7-6|.
CASSQTRQGEGLAFF
>TRBV4-2|.
CASSQETGLLYNEQFF
>TRBV20-1|.
CSARGYEQYF
>TRBV6-5|.
CASSSTDRAYGYTF